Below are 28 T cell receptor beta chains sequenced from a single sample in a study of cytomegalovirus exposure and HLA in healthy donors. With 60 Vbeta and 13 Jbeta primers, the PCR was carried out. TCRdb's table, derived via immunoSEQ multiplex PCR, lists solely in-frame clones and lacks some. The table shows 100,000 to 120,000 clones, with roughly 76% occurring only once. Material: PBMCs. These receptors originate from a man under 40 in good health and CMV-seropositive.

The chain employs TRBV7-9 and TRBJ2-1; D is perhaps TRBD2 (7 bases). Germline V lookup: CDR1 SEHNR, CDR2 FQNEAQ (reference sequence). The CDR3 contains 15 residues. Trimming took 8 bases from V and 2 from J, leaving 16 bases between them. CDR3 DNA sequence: TGTGCCAGCGAAAACGGGGGGCCTACCTACAATGAGCAGTTCTTC. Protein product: CASENGGPTYNEQFF.

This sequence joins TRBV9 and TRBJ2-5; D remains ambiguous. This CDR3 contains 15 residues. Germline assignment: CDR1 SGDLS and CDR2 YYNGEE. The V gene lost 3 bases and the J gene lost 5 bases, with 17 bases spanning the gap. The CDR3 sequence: CASSAAAGRRETQYF. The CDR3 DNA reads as TGTGCCAGCAGCGCCGCCGCAGGTCGCAGGGAGACCCAGTACTTC.

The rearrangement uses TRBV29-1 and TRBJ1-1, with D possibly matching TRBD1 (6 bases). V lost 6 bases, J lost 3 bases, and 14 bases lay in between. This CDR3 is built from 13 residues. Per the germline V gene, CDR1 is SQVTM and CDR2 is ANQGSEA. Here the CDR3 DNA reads TGCAGCGTGAAGGCAGGGGTCGACACTGAAGCTTTCTTT. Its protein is CSVKAGVDTEAFF.

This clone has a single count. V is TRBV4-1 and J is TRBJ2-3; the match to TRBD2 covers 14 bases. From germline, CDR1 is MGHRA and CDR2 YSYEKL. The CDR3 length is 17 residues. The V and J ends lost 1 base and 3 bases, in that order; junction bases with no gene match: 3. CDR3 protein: CASSQVGTSGGTDTQYF. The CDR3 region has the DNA TGCGCCAGCAGCCAAGTGGGGACTAGCGGGGGAACAGATACGCAGTATTTT.

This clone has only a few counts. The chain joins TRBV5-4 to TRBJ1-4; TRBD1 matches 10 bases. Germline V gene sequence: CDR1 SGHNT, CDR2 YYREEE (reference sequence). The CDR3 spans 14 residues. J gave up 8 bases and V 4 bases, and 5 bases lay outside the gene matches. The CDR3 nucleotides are TGTGCCAGCAGCCGTGGACAGGGGGAGGAAAAACTGTTTTTT. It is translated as CASSRGQGEEKLFF.

CDR3 in amino acids: CASTRQGLSYGYTF. The CDR3 DNA reads TGTGCCAGCACCAGACAGGGGTTGAGCTATGGCTACACCTTC. This chain links TRBV6-5 with TRBJ1-2, with 8 bases lining up with TRBD1. J lost 4 bases, V lost 7 bases, and 8 bases had no gene match. This CDR3 contains 14 residues. The germline gives CDR1 MNHEY, CDR2 SVGAGI.

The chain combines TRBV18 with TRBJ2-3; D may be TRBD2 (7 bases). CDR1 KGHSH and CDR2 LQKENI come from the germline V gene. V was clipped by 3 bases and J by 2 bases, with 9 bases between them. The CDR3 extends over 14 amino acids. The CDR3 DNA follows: TGTGCCAGCTCACCGGGGGGGGCCACAGATACGCAGTATTTT. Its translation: CASSPGGATDTQYF. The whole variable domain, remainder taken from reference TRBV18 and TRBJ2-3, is NAGVMQNPRHLVRRRGQEARLRCSPMKGHSHVYWYRQLPEEGLKFMVYLQKENIIDESGMPKERFSAEFPKEGPSILRIQQVVRGDSAAYFCASSPGGATDTQYFGPGTRLTVL.

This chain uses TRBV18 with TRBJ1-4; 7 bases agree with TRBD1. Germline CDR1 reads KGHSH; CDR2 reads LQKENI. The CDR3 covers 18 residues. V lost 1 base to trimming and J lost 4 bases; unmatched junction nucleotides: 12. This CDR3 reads CASSPQRSPGQLNEKLFF. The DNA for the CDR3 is TGTGCCAGCTCACCACAGCGGAGCCCGGGACAGCTTAATGAAAAACTGTTTTTT.

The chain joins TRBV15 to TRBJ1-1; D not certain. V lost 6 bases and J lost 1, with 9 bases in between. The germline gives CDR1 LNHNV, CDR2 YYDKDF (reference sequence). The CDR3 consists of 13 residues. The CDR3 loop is CATREPPNTEAFF. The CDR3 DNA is TGTGCCACCAGGGAGCCTCCGAACACTGAAGCTTTCTTT. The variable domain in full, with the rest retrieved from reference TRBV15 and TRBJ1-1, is DAMVIQNPRYQVTQFGKPVTLSCSQTLNHNVMYWYQQKSSQAPKLLFHYYDKDFNNEADTPDNFQSRRPNTSFCFLDIRSPGLGDTAMYLCATREPPNTEAFFGQGTRLTVV.

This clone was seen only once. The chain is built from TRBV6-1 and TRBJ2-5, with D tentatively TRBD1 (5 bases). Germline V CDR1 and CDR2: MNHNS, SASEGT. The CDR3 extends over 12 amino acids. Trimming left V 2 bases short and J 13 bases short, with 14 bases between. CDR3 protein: CASSERLDTPYF. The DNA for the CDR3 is TGTGCCAGCAGTGAACGGCTGGACACTCCGTACTTC.

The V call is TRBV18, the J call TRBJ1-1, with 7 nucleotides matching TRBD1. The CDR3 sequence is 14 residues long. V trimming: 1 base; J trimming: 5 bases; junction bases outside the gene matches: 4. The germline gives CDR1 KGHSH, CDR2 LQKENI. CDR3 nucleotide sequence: TGTGCCAGCTCACCACAGGGGGCGCGTACTGAAGCTTTCTTT. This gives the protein CASSPQGARTEAFF.

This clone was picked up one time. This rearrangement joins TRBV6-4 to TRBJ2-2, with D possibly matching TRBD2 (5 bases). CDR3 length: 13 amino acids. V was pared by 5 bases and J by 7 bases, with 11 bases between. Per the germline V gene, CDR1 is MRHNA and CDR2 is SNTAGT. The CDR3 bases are TGTGCCAGCAGTAAGGGAGATGGCGGGGAGCTGTTTTTT. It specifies CASSKGDGGELFF.

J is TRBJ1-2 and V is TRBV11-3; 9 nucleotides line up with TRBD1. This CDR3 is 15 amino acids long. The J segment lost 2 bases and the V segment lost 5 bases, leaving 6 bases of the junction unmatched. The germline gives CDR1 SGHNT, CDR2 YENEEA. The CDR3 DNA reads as TGTGCCAGCAGCCTCCGTGGGACAGGGAACTATGGCTACACCTTC. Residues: CASSLRGTGNYGYTF. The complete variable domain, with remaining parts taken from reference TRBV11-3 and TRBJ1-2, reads EAGVVQSPRYKIIEKKQPVAFWCNPISGHNTLYWYLQNLGQGPELLIRYENEEAVDDSQLPKDRFSAERLKGVDSTLKIQPAELGDSAVYLCASSLRGTGNYGYTFGSGTRLTVV.

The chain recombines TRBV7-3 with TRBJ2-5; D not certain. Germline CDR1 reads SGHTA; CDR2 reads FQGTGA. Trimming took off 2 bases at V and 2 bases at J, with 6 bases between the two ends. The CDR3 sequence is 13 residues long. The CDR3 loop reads CASSLSKQETQYF. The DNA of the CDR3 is TGTGCCAGCAGCTTATCTAAACAAGAGACCCAGTACTTC.

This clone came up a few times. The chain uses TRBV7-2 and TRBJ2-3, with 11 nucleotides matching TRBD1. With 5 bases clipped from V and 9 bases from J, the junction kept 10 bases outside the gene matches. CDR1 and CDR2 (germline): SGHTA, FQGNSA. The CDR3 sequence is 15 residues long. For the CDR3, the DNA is TGTGCCAGCAGCCCCGGGACAGGGGGGCCACGAACGCAGTATTTT. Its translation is CASSPGTGGPRTQYF.

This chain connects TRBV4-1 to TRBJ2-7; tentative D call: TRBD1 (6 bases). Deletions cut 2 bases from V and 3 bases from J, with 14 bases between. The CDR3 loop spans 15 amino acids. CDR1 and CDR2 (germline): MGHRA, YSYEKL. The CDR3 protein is CASSQPGRGVYEQYF. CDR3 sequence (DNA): TGCGCCAGCAGCCAACCAGGCAGGGGCGTCTACGAGCAGTACTTC.

The CDR3 here is CASSFQGQGLPYEQYF. CDR3 in DNA: TGTGCCAGCAGCTTCCAGGGACAGGGATTACCCTACGAGCAGTACTTC. V is TRBV7-9 and J is TRBJ2-7; 9 nucleotides line up with TRBD1. This CDR3 region has 16 residues. Looked up from germline, CDR1 is SEHNR and CDR2 is FQNEAQ (reference sequence). V shed 3 bases, J shed 2 bases, and the junction held 8 bases outside the gene matches.

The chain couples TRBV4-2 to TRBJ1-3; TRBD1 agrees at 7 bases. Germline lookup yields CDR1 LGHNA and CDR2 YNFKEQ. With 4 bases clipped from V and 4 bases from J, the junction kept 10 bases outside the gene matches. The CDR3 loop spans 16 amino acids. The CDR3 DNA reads TGTGCCAGCAGCCCAGGAGGGACAGCTATAGGAAACACCATATATTTT. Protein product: CASSPGGTAIGNTIYF.

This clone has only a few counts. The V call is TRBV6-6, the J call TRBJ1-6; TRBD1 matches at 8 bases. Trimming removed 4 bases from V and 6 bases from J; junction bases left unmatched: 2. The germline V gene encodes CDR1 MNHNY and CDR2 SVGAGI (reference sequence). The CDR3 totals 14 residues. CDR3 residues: CASSSDRGNSPLHF. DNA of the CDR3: TGTGCCAGCAGTTCCGACAGGGGTAATTCACCCCTCCACTTT.

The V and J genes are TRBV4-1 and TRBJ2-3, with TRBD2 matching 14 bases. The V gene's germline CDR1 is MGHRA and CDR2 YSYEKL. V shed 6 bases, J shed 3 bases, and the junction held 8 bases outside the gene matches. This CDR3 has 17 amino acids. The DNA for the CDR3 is TGCGCCAGCAGGCAGGGTGGACTAGCGGGGGGTACAGATACGCAGTATTTT. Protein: CASRQGGLAGGTDTQYF.

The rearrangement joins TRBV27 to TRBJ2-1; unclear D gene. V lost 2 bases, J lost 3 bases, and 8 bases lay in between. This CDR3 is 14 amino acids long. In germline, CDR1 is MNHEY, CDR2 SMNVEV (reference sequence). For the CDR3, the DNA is TGTGCCAGCAGTTTACTGGCCCGCTACAATGAGCAGTTCTTC. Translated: CASSLLARYNEQFF.

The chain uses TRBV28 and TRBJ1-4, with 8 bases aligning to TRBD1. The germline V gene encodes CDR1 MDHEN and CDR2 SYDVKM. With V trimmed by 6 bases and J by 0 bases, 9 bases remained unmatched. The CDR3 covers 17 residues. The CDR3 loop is CASSPGTGTATNEKLFF. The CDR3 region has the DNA TGTGCCAGCAGCCCCGGGACAGGCACTGCAACTAATGAAAAACTGTTTTTT. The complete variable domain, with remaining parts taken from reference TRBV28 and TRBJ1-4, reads DVKVTQSSRYLVKRTGEKVFLECVQDMDHENMFWYRQDPGLGLRLIYFSYDVKMKEKGDIPEGYSVSREKKERFSLILESASTNQTSMYLCASSPGTGTATNEKLFFGSGTQLSVL.

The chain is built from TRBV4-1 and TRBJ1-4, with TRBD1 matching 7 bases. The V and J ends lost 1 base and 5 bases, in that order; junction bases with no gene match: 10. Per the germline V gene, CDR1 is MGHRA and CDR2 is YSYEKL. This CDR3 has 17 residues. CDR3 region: CASSQGRRGRGNEKLFF. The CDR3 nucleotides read TGCGCCAGCAGCCAAGGCCGGCGCGGCAGGGGGAATGAAAAACTGTTTTTT.

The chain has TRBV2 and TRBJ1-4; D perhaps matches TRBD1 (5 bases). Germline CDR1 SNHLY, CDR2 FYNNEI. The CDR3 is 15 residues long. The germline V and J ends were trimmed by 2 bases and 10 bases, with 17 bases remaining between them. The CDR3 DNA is TGTGCCAGCAGTGAACCCTCGGGGGTACTCGGAAAACTGTTTTTT. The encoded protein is CASSEPSGVLGKLFF.

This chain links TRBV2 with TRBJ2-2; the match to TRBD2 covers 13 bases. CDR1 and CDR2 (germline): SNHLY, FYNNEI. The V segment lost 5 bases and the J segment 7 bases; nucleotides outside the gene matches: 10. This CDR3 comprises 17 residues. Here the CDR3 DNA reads TGTGCCAGCAGTCCTACACCCGGGACTAGCGGGAACGGGGAGCTGTTTTTT. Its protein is CASSPTPGTSGNGELFF.

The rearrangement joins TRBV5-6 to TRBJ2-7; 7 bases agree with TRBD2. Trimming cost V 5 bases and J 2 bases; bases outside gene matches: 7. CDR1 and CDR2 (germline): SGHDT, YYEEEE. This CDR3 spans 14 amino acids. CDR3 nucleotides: TGTGCCAGCAGGAAGCGGGGCAGGGCCTACGAGCAGTACTTC. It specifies CASRKRGRAYEQYF.

Here the CDR3 reads CATKLRASTGYEQYF. CDR3 DNA: TGTGCCACCAAACTCCGGGCCTCAACGGGATACGAGCAGTACTTC. This chain links TRBV19 with TRBJ2-7; TRBD2 might be the D (5 bases). CDR1 and CDR2 from the germline V gene are LNHDA and SQIVND (reference sequence). The CDR3 has 15 amino acids. V was pared by 10 bases and J by 4 bases, with 23 bases between.

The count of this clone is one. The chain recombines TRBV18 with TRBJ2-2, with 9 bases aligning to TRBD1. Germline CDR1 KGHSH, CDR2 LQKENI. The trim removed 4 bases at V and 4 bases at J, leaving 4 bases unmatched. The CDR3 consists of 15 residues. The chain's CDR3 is CASSLGTGSTGELFF. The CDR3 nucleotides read TGTGCCAGCTCACTCGGGACAGGGAGCACCGGGGAGCTGTTTTTT.